Below, 5 T cell receptor beta chains from the same sample are listed, as sequenced in a study of brain T cells in children with intractable seizures. Time point described: blood from clinic visit 5 months post-surgery; TSC patient then seizure free. Data came from immunoSEQ multiplex PCR; TCRdb stores just in-frame clones and leaves some out. The data show around 340,000 clones, over 90% seen once. Source: peripheral blood, taken about 5 months after surgery. Source of these receptors: a boy under two years old with tuberous sclerosis and intractable seizures.

The rearrangement links TRBV20-1 to TRBJ2-7; D unresolved. The V end lost 3 bases, the J end lost 6 bases, and 9 bases lay between the germline ends. The germline gives CDR1 DFQATT, CDR2 SNEGSKA (reference sequence). CDR3 length: 11 residues. The CDR3 DNA sequence: TGCAGTGCTAGCGGTGGGATCGAGCAGTACTTC. Amino acid sequence: CSASGGIEQYF.

The chain carries TRBV24-1 and TRBJ1-1; D unclear. The CDR3 length is 15 residues. The germline V gene has CDR1 KGHDR and CDR2 SFDVKD. Trimming removed 3 bases at V and 1 base at J, with 11 bases between. The CDR3 nucleotides are TGTGCCACCAGTGATCCTGCGCGGGGGAACACTGAAGCTTTCTTT. This encodes CATSDPARGNTEAFF.

The sample holds one count of this clone. The V call is TRBV11-2, the J call TRBJ1-1, with 7 positions matching TRBD1. The CDR3 extends over 16 amino acids. Germline CDR1 SGHAT, CDR2 FQNNGV. V was clipped by 4 bases and J by 5 bases; unmatched bases: 13. The CDR3 region has the DNA TGTGCCAGCAGCTCGGGTATAGGGGGCGCTTGGACTGAAGCTTTCTTT. Encoded protein: CASSSGIGGAWTEAFF.

The chain has TRBV20-1 and TRBJ2-5; no clear D gene. The CDR3 covers 11 residues. Germline V lookup: CDR1 DFQATT, CDR2 SNEGSKA (reference sequence). V lost 4 bases and J 7 bases, leaving 10 bases between the germline ends. CDR3 residues: CSAKAPRTQYF. The DNA for the CDR3 is TGCAGTGCTAAAGCCCCGAGGACCCAGTACTTC.

V usage is TRBV2 and J usage is TRBJ2-7; unclear D gene. V was pared by 4 bases and J by 0 bases, with 10 bases between. Germline CDR1 and CDR2: SNHLY and FYNNEI. The CDR3 totals 14 residues. In nucleotides, the CDR3 is TGTGCCAGCAGTGCAGACTGGTCCTCCTACGAGCAGTACTTC. Its protein product is CASSADWSSYEQYF.